These T cell receptor beta chains were read from a single sample in a study of PD-L1 blockade in urothelial cancer. Here immunoSEQ multiplex PCR was the method, and the copy in TCRdb shows in-frame clones only, minus some. This repertoire shows 35,000 to 55,000 clones, 70% to 90% found once; its top ten account for less than 15%. The sequences come from PBMCs, collected around atezolizumab (anti-PD-L1) treatment. Receptors were obtained from an older woman with urothelial cancer. CDR3s include the opening cysteine and the closing phenylalanine or tryptophan. D genes are given only for firm matches. The size of a clone is reported for some rows only, either as once, few or many, or as a class for expanded clones.

D,V,J,size,CDR3,DNA
TRBD1,TRBV28,TRBJ2-7,-,CASSQAGTAYEQYF,TGTGCCAGCTCACAGGCCGGGACAGCCTACGAGCAGTACTTC
-,TRBV10-3,TRBJ1-6,-,CAISEHIRGGSSYNSPLHF,TGTGCCATCAGTGAGCACATCCGGGGGGGCAGCTCCTATAATTCACCCCTCCACTTT
-,TRBV10-3,TRBJ2-7,-,CAISESVLRYEQYF,TGTGCCATCAGTGAGTCAGTTTTGAGGTACGAGCAGTACTTC
TRBD1,TRBV9,TRBJ1-2,-,CASSVGQLEVEGYTF,TGTGCCAGCAGCGTGGGACAGCTTGAGGTGGAAGGCTACACCTTC
-,TRBV18,TRBJ2-7,-,CASSPRLESYEQYF,TGTGCCAGCTCACCACGACTAGAAAGCTACGAGCAGTACTTC
TRBD1,TRBV29-1,TRBJ2-5,-,CSVLDRGETQYF,TGCAGCGTACTGGACAGGGGAGAGACCCAGTACTTC
TRBD2,TRBV9,TRBJ2-7,once,CASSLAGSGSNEQYF,TGTGCCAGCAGCCTAGCAGGTAGCGGGAGCAACGAGCAGTACTTC
-,TRBV5-5,TRBJ2-5,-,CASSSTAQETQYF,TGTGCCAGCAGCTCGACAGCACAAGAGACCCAGTACTTC
TRBD1,TRBV9,TRBJ1-1,-,CASSLRTGTEAFF,TGTGCCAGCAGCTTACGGACAGGGACTGAAGCTTTCTTT
-,TRBV19,TRBJ2-1,-,CASSTGQTGFF,TGTGCCAGTAGTACAGGTCAAACCGGGTTCTTC
-,TRBV5-1,TRBJ1-3,-,CASGPGTGVSGNTIYF,TGCGCCAGCGGACCAGGGACGGGAGTCTCTGGAAACACCATATATTTT
-,TRBV6-5,TRBJ2-1,-,CASSYLTGFSYNEQFF,TGTGCCAGCAGTTACTTGACAGGCTTCTCCTACAATGAGCAGTTCTTC
-,TRBV18,TRBJ2-5,-,CASSPRQNKETQYF,TGTGCCAGCTCACCTCGACAGAATAAAGAGACCCAGTACTTC
TRBD2,TRBV5-1,TRBJ2-7,-,CASSLAGTSGSNLYEQYF,TGCGCCAGCAGCTTGGCCGGTACTAGCGGGAGCAATCTCTACGAGCAGTACTTC
-,TRBV5-4,TRBJ1-2,-,CASSLIETNYGYTF,TGTGCCAGCAGCTTGATCGAGACTAACTATGGCTACACCTTC
TRBD1,TRBV18,TRBJ1-2,once,CASSPLGGDGYTF,TGTGCCAGCTCACCACTAGGGGGCGATGGCTACACCTTC
TRBD1,TRBV7-8,TRBJ2-7,once,CASTQDRGLIEQYF,TGTGCCAGCACCCAGGACAGGGGACTTATCGAGCAGTACTTC
TRBD2,TRBV7-9,TRBJ2-1,-,CASTSTAGDPNRQFF,TGTGCCAGCACCTCCACAGCGGGAGATCCTAATCGGCAGTTCTTC
TRBD1,TRBV5-1,TRBJ1-2,-,CASSMTGEANYGYTF,TGCGCCAGCAGCATGACAGGGGAGGCTAACTATGGCTACACCTTC
TRBD2,TRBV4-2,TRBJ2-7,-,CASSQEGLAGFYEQYF,TGTGCCAGCAGCCAAGAGGGACTAGCGGGGTTTTACGAGCAGTACTTC
-,TRBV6-4,TRBJ2-1,-,CASSATPTNYNEQFF,TGTGCCAGCAGTGCCACCCCTACCAATTACAATGAGCAGTTCTTC
TRBD1,TRBV6-5,TRBJ2-7,-,CASSPGQGAYEQYF,TGTGCCAGCAGCCCGGGACAGGGGGCCTACGAGCAGTACTTC
TRBD2,TRBV7-6,TRBJ2-7,-,CASSPISAGGGGLRYEQYF,TGTGCCAGCAGCCCGATCAGCGCTGGCGGGGGGGGGCTCCGGTACGAGCAGTACTTC
-,TRBV7-9,TRBJ1-1,-,CASSFRGNTEAFF,TGTGCCAGCAGCTTTAGGGGGAACACTGAAGCTTTCTTT
TRBD1,TRBV18,TRBJ1-5,-,CASSPPLGDRVGSNQPQHF,TGTGCCAGCTCACCACCTCTTGGGGACAGGGTTGGGAGCAATCAGCCCCAGCATTTT
TRBD2,TRBV5-4,TRBJ2-5,-,CASTPRGQETQYF,TGTGCCAGCACCCCGCGGGGGCAAGAGACCCAGTACTTC
TRBD1,TRBV4-2,TRBJ1-1,-,CASSQDRGLSGTEAFF,TGTGCCAGCAGCCAAGACAGGGGGCTATCGGGCACTGAAGCTTTCTTT
-,TRBV13,TRBJ1-2,once,CASSSGLYGYTF,TGTGCCAGCAGCTCGGGTCTATATGGCTACACCTTC
-,TRBV7-2,TRBJ1-5,-,CASRRGEGWQPQHF,TGTGCCAGCAGGAGGGGGGAGGGTTGGCAGCCCCAGCATTTT
-,TRBV5-6,TRBJ2-7,-,CASSFGGSYEQYF,TGTGCCAGCAGCTTTGGGGGGTCCTACGAGCAGTACTTC
TRBD2,TRBV6-4,TRBJ2-3,once,CASSDSITAGGTDTQYF,TGTGCCAGCAGTGACTCGATAACGGCGGGGGGCACAGATACGCAGTATTTT
-,TRBV5-6,TRBJ2-1,-,CASSLVSNRVTDGEQFF,TGTGCCAGCAGCTTGGTCAGCAACAGGGTAACAGATGGTGAGCAGTTCTTC
TRBD1,TRBV5-1,TRBJ1-1,-,CASSTGTGGTEAFF,TGCGCCAGCAGCACCGGGACAGGGGGTACTGAAGCTTTCTTT
-,TRBV4-1,TRBJ1-5,-,CASSQDPAGWQPQHF,TGCGCCAGCAGCCAAGATCCGGCAGGGTGGCAGCCCCAGCATTTT
-,TRBV10-3,TRBJ2-7,-,CAISGGSSLYEQYF,TGTGCCATCAGTGGTGGTAGCAGCCTCTACGAGCAGTACTTC
-,TRBV5-5,TRBJ1-5,once,CASSFSGSRNQPQHF,TGTGCCAGCAGCTTTTCGGGGTCGCGGAATCAGCCCCAGCATTTT
TRBD2,TRBV25-1,TRBJ2-7,-,CASFGGSENEQYF,TGTGCCAGTTTTGGCGGGAGTGAAAACGAGCAGTACTTC
-,TRBV6-1,TRBJ1-1,-,CASSEEDYLMNTEAFF,TGTGCCAGCAGTGAGGAGGACTACCTGATGAACACTGAAGCTTTCTTT
-,TRBV7-2,TRBJ1-3,-,CASSVLQGSGNTIYF,TGTGCCAGCAGCGTATTACAGGGCTCTGGAAACACCATATATTTT
TRBD2,TRBV7-9,TRBJ2-7,-,CASSHSGDPSYEQYF,TGTGCCAGCAGCCATAGCGGGGACCCATCCTACGAGCAGTACTTC
TRBD2,TRBV10-3,TRBJ2-3,-,CAISDMTSGRAFSTDTQYF,TGTGCCATCAGTGACATGACTAGCGGGAGGGCTTTTAGCACAGATACGCAGTATTTT
-,TRBV27,TRBJ1-6,-,CASSPGRVGSPLHF,TGTGCCAGCAGCCCCGGCAGGGTCGGCTCACCCCTCCACTTT
-,TRBV7-8,TRBJ2-5,-,CASSLGFSQETQYF,TGTGCCAGCAGCTTAGGGTTTAGCCAAGAGACCCAGTACTTC
-,TRBV27,TRBJ2-3,-,CASTPGGAHTDTQYF,TGTGCCAGCACCCCTGGCGGAGCCCACACAGATACGCAGTATTTT
TRBD2,TRBV5-1,TRBJ2-5,-,CASSPGLAGAYQETQYF,TGCGCCAGCAGCCCTGGACTAGCGGGGGCTTACCAAGAGACCCAGTACTTC
TRBD1,TRBV6-5,TRBJ1-4,-,CASKGATNEKLFF,TGTGCCAGCAAGGGGGCTACTAATGAAAAACTGTTTTTT